This TCR beta chain derives from a study of cytomegalovirus exposure and HLA in healthy donors. PCR involved 60 Vbeta and 13 Jbeta primers. Measured with immunoSEQ multiplex PCR; TCRdb has only the in-frame clones, and not every one. This sample has roughly 100,000 clones, with 70% to 75% found just once. This CDR3 spans 18 amino acids. With 7 bases clipped from V and 6 bases from J, the junction kept 23 bases outside the gene matches. Per the germline V gene, CDR1 is LNHDA and CDR2 is SQIVND (reference sequence). Healthy bone marrow donors formed the donor group. Study-level results: The study listed approximately 160 cytomegalovirus-associated TCR beta chains. Across donors, most TCRs were seen rarely, yet some public ones were widespread.

As regards this clone: Antigen unknown.

The sequence came from a man aged 40-49 years in good health and CMV-seronegative. This rearrangement joins TRBV19 to TRBJ1-1, with TRBD1 identical over 7 bases. The sample taken for sequencing was PBMCs. In DNA, the CDR3 is TGTGCCAGTATGGGCTCGACCGGACAGGTTACCCTCGGCCCTGAAGCTTTCTTT. Translation: CASMGSTGQVTLGPEAFF.